This T cell receptor (beta chain) stems from a study of a mutant IDH1 vaccine in newly diagnosed glioma (dated by TCRdb to the early 2020s). About the study as a whole: Eight vaccinations were administered to patients in weeks 1, 3, 5, 7, 11, 15, 19 and 23, corresponding to visits V03 through V10. In the chemotherapy-containing groups, vaccination started alongside temozolomide cycles, whereas in patients who had radiotherapy alone it started 4-6 weeks after radiotherapy. Of the roughly 34 treated patients, about 60% were male and 37.5% were female, and the mean age was around 40 years. Prior to enrollment, patients had been given standard therapy consisting of radiotherapy alone, temozolomide alone, or radiochemotherapy with temozolomide, with the combination given to most patients. Peripheral blood was drawn at six visits: V03 (baseline), V05, V07, V10, V12 and V13. For exploratory analyses, some 24 treated patients had longitudinal TCRB deep sequencing done wherever samples were available. Findings and caveats that apply to the study as a whole: It was noted by the authors that analyses of patient blood samples could not be reproduced owing to sample limitations. PBMC samples for TCRB deep sequencing were selected based on availability. Across multiple MHC alleles, vaccine-induced immune responses were seen in just over 90% of patients. Pseudoprogression seemed to be unrelated to changes in the top peripheral T cell clonotypes found by TCRB sequencing.

Library construction relied on the immunoSEQ multiplex PCR assay. Following the manufacturer's protocol, the hsTCRB Kit was used to amplify rearranged TCR beta chain sequences. An Illumina MiSeq was used to sequence the TCRB libraries. In the source study's methods: The kit vendor's proprietary platform handled demultiplexing, trimming and gene mapping. This immuneACCESS table, as held by TCRdb, lists in-frame sequences with V and J called but not all clones. Of the missing ones, under half trace to an unresolved V gene in checked studies; the others have no known cause. That table is the source of V, J and clone size, and D and trimming were worked out from the DNA. This sample gives 50,000 to 85,000 clones in total; approximately 87% of them show up just once. The top ten clonotypes cover more than 10% of the sample. Concerning this clone itself: Its cognate antigen has yet to be identified. No per-base quality is available; no much larger clone lies one base away.

CDR1 and CDR2, per the germline V gene, are LGHNA and YSLEER. The cysteine opens and the phenylalanine closes a CDR3 of 14 amino acids. The retained sequence is limited to the CDR3, 42 bases, with the frame set at the first base. V loses 1 base of germline sequence and J loses 3 bases, and the interval between the two ends is 7 bases. Read against the paper, the sample's time point label means: week 23, last vaccination. Every vaccine dose consisted of 300 ug of a 20-mer mutant IDH1 peptide in Montanide, administered subcutaneously together with topical imiquimod. All donors had newly diagnosed IDH1-mutant astrocytomas of WHO grade 3 or 4 that showed loss of nuclear ATRX. The samples were drawn from NOA16, a multicentre, single-arm, open-label phase I trial in Germany that tested a mutant IDH1 peptide vaccine in humans for the first time. The DNeasy Blood and Tissue Kit was used to extract genomic DNA from EDTA blood for TCRB sequencing.

Sequences were derived from PBMCs, sampled from a glioma patient whose treatment included an IDH1 peptide vaccine. This TCR was recovered from a man aged 18 to 29 with glioma. The chain couples TRBV4-3 to TRBJ1-5; TRBD1 could be the D gene, as 6 bases match. The CDR3 reads as follows: CASSQGTANQPQHF. The sequenced DNA is TGCGCCAGCAGCCAAGGGACAGCCAATCAGCCCCAGCATTTT.